This paragraph covers one T cell receptor (beta chain) sequence. This clone's antigen is unknown. The input lacks base qualities; no much larger clone sits a single base away. The immunoSEQ Assay, a bias-controlled multiplex PCR, was used to amplify TCRbeta CDR3 regions from genomic DNA. Per the authors' processing: The number of nucleated cells in each sample was estimated by amplification of reference gene primers within the assay. Sequence reads were collapsed and filtered to measure the absolute abundance of every unique TCRbeta CDR3 rearrangement. For each sample, productive Simpson clonality was calculated as the square root of Simpson's diversity index over productive rearrangements. Not all clones reach the TCRdb copy of this immuneACCESS table, which keeps in-frame sequences only. Checked studies attribute under half of the gap to unresolved V genes and leave the rest unexplained. Clone size and V and J calls were adopted from that table, with D and trimming inferred from the DNA. The sample yields about 260,000 clones; roughly 90% were counted once. The ten largest clones represent about 0.7% of the sample.

This sample is drawn from a study of blood T cell repertoires in COVID-19 (dated by TCRdb to the early 2020s). For context, the study as a whole: Samples covering the acute and convalescent phases of COVID-19 were provided by collaborators in the United States, Italy and Spain. The prospective study material was composed of cDNA or gDNA derived from T cells, B-cell-depleted T cells, or PBMCs. Subjects who had been exposed to COVID-19, were actively infected with it, or had recovered from it provided the deeply sampled blood TCRbeta repertoires that made up the dataset. A freely available public database, intended as a resource for researchers studying the immune response to SARS-CoV-2, is where the repertoires were released. Samples came from the ongoing ImmuneRACE study (first 160 participants) plus 1,254 subjects from 6 global collaborators. Nearly every sample came with metadata listing a de-identified subject ID, COVID-19 status, age in years and sex. Where available, HLA class I and class II types were taken from metadata supplied by the sample provider and were not determined by assay-based typing.

The CDR3 runs 20 amino acids, cysteine and phenylalanine included. The read is trimmed to its CDR3 DNA, 60 bases read in frame from base 1. Collaborating institutions collected whole blood in K2EDTA tubes following their own protocols. Collaborator samples were shipped for TCRbeta analysis as frozen whole blood, isolated PBMCs, or DNA extracted from either sample type. Points the paper makes about the study in general: Clinical and demographic metadata were provided uncurated, with the amount varying by source and participant.

Recombination connected TRBV21-1 to TRBJ2-6; the listed D gene, TRBD2, was not tested against the DNA. TRBV21-1 is given as a pseudogene. Sequenced input: peripheral blood. This clonotype was sampled from a human donor in a cohort sampled during active COVID-19. This receptor carries the CDR3 CASSKEGKSGRSSGANVLTF. In nucleotide form, the sequence is TGTGCCAGCAGCAAAGAAGGAAAAAGCGGGAGGAGCTCTGGGGCCAACGTCCTGACTTTC.